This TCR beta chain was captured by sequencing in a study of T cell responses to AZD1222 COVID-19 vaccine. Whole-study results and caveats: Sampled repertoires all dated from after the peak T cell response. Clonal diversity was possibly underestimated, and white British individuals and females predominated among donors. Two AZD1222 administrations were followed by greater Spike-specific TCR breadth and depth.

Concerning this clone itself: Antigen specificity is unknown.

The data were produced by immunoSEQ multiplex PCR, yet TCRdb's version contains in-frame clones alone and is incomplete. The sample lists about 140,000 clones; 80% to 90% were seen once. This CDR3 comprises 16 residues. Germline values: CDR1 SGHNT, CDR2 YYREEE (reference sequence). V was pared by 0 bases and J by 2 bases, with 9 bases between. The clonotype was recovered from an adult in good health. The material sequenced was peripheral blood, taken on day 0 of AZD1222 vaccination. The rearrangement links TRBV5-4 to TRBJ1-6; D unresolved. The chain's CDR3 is CASSLGGPTYNSPLHF. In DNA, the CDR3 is TGTGCCAGCAGCTTGGGGGGTCCTACCTATAATTCACCCCTCCACTTT.